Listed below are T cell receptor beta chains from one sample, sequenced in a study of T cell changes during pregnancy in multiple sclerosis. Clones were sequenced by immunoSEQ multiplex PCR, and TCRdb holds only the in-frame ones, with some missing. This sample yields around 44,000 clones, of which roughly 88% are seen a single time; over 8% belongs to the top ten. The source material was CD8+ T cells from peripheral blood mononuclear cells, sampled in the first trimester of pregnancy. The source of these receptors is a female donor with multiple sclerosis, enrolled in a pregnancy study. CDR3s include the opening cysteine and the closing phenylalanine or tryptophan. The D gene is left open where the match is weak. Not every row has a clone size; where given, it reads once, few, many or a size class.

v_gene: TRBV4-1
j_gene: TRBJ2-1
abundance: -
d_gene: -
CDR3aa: CASSQDQGYEQFF
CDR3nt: TGCGCCAGCAGCCAAGATCAGGGTTATGAGCAGTTCTTC

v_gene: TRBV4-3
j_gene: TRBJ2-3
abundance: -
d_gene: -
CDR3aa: CASSQGYGGPSTDTQYF
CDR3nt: TGCGCCAGCAGCCAAGGGTACGGGGGACCTAGCACAGATACGCAGTATTTT

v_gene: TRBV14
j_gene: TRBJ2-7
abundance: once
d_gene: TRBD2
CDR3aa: CASSHQLALTYEQYF
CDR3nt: TGTGCCAGCAGCCACCAACTAGCGCTGACCTACGAGCAGTACTTC

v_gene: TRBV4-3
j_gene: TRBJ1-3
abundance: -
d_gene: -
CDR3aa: CASSQARDLSGDTIYF
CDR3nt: TGCGCCAGCAGCCAAGCCCGCGACCTTTCTGGAGACACCATATATTTT

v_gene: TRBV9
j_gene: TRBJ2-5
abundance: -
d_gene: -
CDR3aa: CASSHQGSVQETQYF
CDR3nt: TGTGCCAGCAGCCACCAGGGGTCAGTTCAAGAGACCCAGTACTTC

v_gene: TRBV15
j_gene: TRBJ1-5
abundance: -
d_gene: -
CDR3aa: CATSSGTRYSNQPQHF
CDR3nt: TGTGCCACCAGCAGCGGGACAAGATATAGCAATCAGCCCCAGCATTTT

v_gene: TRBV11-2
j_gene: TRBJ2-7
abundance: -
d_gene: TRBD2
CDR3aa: CASSVGLTYEQYF
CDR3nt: TGTGCCAGCAGCGTGGGACTAACCTACGAGCAGTACTTC

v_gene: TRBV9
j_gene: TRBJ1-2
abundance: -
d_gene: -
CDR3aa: CASSPNRVADYGYTF
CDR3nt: TGTGCCAGCAGCCCCAACCGGGTCGCCGACTATGGCTACACCTTC

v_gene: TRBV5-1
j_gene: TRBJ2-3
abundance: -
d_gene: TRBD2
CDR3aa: CASSLATGGSTDTQYF
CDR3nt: TGCGCCAGCAGCTTGGCCACGGGGGGGAGCACAGATACGCAGTATTTT

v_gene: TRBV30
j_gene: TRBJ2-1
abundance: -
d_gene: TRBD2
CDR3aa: CAWIERGVSNEQFF
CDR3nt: TGTGCCTGGATAGAGCGGGGGGTGTCAAATGAGCAGTTCTTC

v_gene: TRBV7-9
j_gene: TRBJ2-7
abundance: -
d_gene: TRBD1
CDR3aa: CASSYRQGYEQYF
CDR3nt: TGTGCCAGCAGCTACCGACAGGGGTACGAGCAGTACTTC

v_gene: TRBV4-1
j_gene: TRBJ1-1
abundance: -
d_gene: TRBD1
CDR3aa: CASSQGDRGWGAFF
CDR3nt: TGCGCCAGCAGCCAAGGTGACAGGGGATGGGGAGCTTTCTTT

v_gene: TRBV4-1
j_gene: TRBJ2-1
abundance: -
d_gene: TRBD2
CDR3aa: CASSQAPTGTSGSNEQFF
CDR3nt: TGCGCCAGCAGCCAAGCCCCGACCGGGACTAGCGGGAGCAATGAGCAGTTCTTC

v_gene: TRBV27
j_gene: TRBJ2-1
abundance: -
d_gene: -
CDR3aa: CASSFRGFEQFF
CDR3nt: TGTGCCAGCAGTTTCCGCGGATTTGAGCAGTTCTTC

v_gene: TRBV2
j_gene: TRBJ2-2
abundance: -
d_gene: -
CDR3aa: CASSVTWADTGELFF
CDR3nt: TGTGCCAGCAGTGTGACATGGGCCGACACCGGGGAGCTGTTTTTT

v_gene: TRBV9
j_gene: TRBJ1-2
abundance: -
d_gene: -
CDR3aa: CASSVGGSQGYGYTF
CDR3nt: TGTGCCAGCAGCGTAGGGGGCAGCCAGGGCTATGGCTACACCTTC